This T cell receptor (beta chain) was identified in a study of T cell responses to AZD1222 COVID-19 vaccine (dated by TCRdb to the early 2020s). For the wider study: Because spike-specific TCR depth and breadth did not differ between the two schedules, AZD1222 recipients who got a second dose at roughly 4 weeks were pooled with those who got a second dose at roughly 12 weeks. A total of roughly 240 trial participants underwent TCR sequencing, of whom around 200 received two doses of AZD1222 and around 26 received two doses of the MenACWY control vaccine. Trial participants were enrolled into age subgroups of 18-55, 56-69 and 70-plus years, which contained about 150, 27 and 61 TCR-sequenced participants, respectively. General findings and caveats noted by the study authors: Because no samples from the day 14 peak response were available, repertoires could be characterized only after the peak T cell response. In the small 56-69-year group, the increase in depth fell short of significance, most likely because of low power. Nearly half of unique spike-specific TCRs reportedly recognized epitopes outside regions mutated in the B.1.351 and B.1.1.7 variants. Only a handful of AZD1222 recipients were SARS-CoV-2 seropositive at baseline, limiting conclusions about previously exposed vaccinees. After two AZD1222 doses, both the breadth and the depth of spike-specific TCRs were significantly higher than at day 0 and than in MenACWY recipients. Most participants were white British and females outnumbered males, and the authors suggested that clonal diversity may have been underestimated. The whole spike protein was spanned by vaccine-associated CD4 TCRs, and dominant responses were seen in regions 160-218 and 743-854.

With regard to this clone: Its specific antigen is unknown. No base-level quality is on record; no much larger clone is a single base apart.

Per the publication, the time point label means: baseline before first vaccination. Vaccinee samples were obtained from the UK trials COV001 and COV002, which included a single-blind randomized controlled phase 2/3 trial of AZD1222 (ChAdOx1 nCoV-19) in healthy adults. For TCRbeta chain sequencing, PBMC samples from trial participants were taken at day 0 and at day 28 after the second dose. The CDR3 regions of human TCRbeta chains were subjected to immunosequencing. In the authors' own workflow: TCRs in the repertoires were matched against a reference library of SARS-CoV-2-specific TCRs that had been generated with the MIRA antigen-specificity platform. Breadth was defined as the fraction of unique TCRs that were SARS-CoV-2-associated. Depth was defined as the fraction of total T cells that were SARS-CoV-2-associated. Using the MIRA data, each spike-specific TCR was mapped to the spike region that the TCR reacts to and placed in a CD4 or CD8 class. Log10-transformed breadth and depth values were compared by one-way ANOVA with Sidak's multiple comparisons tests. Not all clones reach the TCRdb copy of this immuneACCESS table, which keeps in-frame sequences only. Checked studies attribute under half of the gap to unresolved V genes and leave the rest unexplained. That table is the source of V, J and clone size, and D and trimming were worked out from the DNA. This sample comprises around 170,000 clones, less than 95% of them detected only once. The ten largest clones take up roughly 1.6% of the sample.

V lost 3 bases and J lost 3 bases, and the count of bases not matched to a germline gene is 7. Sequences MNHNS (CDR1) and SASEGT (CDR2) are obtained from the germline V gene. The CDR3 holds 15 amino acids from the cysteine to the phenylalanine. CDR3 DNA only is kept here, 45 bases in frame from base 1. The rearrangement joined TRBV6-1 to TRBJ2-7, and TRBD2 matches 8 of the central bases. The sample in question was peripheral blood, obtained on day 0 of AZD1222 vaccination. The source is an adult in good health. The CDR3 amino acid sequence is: CASSEVPGLVYEQYF. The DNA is TGTGCCAGCAGTGAGGTACCGGGACTAGTCTACGAGCAGTACTTC.